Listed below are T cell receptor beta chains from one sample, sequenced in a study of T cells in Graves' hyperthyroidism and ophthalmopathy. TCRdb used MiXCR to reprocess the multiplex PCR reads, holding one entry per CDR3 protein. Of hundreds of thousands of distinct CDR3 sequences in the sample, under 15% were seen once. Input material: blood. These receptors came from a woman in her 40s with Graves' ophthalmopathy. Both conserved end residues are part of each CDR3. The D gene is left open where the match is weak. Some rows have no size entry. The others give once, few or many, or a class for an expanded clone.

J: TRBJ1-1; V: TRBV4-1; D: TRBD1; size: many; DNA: TGCGCCAGCAGCCACGACAGGGATGGGAACACTGAAGCTTTCTTT; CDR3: CASSHDRDGNTEAFF
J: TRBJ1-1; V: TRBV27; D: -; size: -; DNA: TGTGCCGCCGGGACGGCTTACGACACTGAAGCTTTCTTT; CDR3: CAAGTAYDTEAFF
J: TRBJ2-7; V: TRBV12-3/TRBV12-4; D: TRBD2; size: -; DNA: TGTGCCAGCAGTCCGGGACTAGCGGACCGCTACGAGCAGTACTTC; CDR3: CASSPGLADRYEQYF
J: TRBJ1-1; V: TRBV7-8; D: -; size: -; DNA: TGTGCCAGCAGCTCAGCACGCGTTTTGAACACTGAAGCTTTCTTT; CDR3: CASSSARVLNTEAFF
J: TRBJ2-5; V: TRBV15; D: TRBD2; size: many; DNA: TGTACCACCAGCTCCAGGACTAGTCATACGGCGACCCAGTACTTC; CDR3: CTTSSRTSHTATQYF
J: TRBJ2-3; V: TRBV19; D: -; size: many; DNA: TGTGCCAGTAGTATTGTGACCGTCACAGATACGCAGTATTTT; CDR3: CASSIVTVTDTQYF
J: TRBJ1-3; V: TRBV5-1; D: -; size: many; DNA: TGCGCCAGCAGCGCCAGCCGTTCTGGCGGAAACACCATATATTTT; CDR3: CASSASRSGGNTIYF
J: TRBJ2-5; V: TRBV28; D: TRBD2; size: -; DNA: TGTGCCAGCAGCTCGGTGGGTAGCGGGAGAGAGACCCAGTACTTC; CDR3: CASSSVGSGRETQYF
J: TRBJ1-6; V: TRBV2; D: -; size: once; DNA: TGTGCCAGCAGTGTGGGGAGGGAATCACCCCTCCACTTT; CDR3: CASSVGRESPLHF
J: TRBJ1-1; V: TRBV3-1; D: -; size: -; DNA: TGTGCCAGCAGCCAAGGGGAAGGTGAAGCTTTCTTT; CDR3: CASSQGEGEAFF
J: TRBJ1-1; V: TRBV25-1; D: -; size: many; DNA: TGTGCCAGCAGTGAATACTCAGACACTGAAGCTTTCTTT; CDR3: CASSEYSDTEAFF
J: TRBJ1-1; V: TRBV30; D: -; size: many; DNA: TGTGCCTGGAGTCGGGGAACTGAAGCTTTCTTT; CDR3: CAWSRGTEAFF
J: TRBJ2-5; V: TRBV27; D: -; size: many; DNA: TGTGCCAGCAGTTTCTTTAGGCTCCCTGTGGAGACCCAGTACTTC; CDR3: CASSFFRLPVETQYF
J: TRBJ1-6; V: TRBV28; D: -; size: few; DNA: TGTGCCAGCAGAACCGCCGGGGAAATGGATAATTCACCCCTCCACTTT; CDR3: CASRTAGEMDNSPLHF
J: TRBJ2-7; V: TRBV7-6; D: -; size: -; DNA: TGTGCCAGCAGCTTAGCACCCGGGACAAACTACGAGCAGTACTTC; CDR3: CASSLAPGTNYEQYF
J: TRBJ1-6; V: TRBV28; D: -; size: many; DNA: TGTGCCAGCAGGATAAGGGAGGGACGCCGCCAGATGTTGGAAAATTCACCCCTCCACTTT; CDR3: CASRIREGRRQMLENSPLHF
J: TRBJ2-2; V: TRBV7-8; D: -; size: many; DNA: TGTGCCAGCAGCCTCCAAGTCTCCGGGGAGCTGTTTTTT; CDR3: CASSLQVSGELFF
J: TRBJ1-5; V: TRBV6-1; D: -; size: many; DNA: TGTGCCAGCAGTGAACTCGCAGGGGCCGTAGGGCCCCAGCATTTT; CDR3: CASSELAGAVGPQHF
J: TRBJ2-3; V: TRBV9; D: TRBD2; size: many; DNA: TGTGCCAGCAGCCCCCGAGGCACTAGCGGGAGGGCCGATACGCAGTATTTT; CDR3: CASSPRGTSGRADTQYF
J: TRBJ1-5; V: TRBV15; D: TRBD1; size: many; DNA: TGTGCCACCAGCAGAGGCCCTACTTCAGGGGGAAGTAGCAATCAGCCCCAGCATTTT; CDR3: CATSRGPTSGGSSNQPQHF
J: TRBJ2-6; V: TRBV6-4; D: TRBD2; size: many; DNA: TGTGCCAGCAGTGACCCGGGGGGGCAGGGAAGCTCTGGGGCCAACGTCCTGACTTTC; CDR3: CASSDPGGQGSSGANVLTF
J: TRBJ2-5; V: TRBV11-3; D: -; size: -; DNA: TGTGCCAGCAGCTTCGCAGGGGGGTCTGAAGAGACCCAGTACTTC; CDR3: CASSFAGGSEETQYF